Below are 31 T cell receptor beta chains sequenced from a single sample in a study of cytomegalovirus exposure and HLA in healthy donors. This PCR relied on a set of 60 Vbeta primers and 13 Jbeta primers. TCRdb's table, derived via immunoSEQ multiplex PCR, lists solely in-frame clones and lacks some. The sample has under 200,000 clones; about 80% are singletons. The sequencing sample was made of PBMCs. The receptors originated from a woman under 30 in good health and CMV-seropositive.

This chain joins TRBV21-1 and TRBJ1-5; TRBD1, as called in the table, went unchecked against the DNA. TRBV21-1 is a known pseudogene. CDR3 length equals 15 residues. The CDR3 DNA is TGTGCCAGCAGCTGGGACAGGGCGGGCAATCAGCCCCAGCATTTT. Amino acid sequence: CASSWDRAGNQPQHF.

The V gene is TRBV4-3, the J gene TRBJ2-1; TRBD2 matches at 9 bases. The CDR3 runs to 17 residues. After removal of 1 base from V and 2 bases from J, the junction contained 6 bases not matched to a gene. Per the germline V gene, CDR1 is LGHNA and CDR2 is YSLEER. CDR3 protein: CASSQGVPSGAYNEQFF. Written as DNA, the CDR3 is TGCGCCAGCAGCCAAGGGGTGCCTAGCGGGGCCTACAATGAGCAGTTCTTC.

The gene calls are TRBV4-3 and TRBJ2-7; 8 bases agree with TRBD2. Germline CDR1 LGHNA, CDR2 YSLEER. The J segment lost 6 bases and the V segment lost 6 bases, leaving 7 bases of the junction unmatched. CDR3 size: 13 residues. The CDR3 reads CASRPGGRIEQYV. The CDR3 DNA reads as TGCGCCAGCAGGCCAGGCGGGAGGATCGAGCAGTACGTC.

The table lists this clone with a few counts. The chain is built from TRBV7-3 and TRBJ2-1; 12 bases are shared with TRBD2. The germline gives CDR1 SGHTA, CDR2 FQGTGA. The CDR3 loop spans 14 amino acids. V was pared by 5 bases and J by 7 bases, with 3 bases of the junction left unmatched. In DNA form, the CDR3 reads TGTGCCAGCAGCCTAGCGGGGGGGAGGAATGAGCAGTTCTTC. This encodes CASSLAGGRNEQFF.

The rearrangement links TRBV5-4 to TRBJ2-7; 9 positions agree with TRBD2. Germline CDR1 SGHNT, CDR2 YYREEE (reference sequence). This CDR3 region has 13 residues. The V and J ends lost 6 bases and 2 bases, in that order; junction bases with no gene match: 3. CDR3 in amino acids: CASKLAGPYEQYF. The CDR3 DNA sequence: TGTGCCAGCAAGCTAGCGGGGCCCTACGAGCAGTACTTC.

V is TRBV28 and J is TRBJ2-1; D perhaps matches TRBD1 (7 bases). The CDR3 runs to 14 residues. The germline V and J ends were trimmed by 3 bases and 3 bases, with 9 bases remaining between them. CDR1 is MDHEN, CDR2 SYDVKM, per germline. The DNA of the CDR3 is TGTGCCAGCAGTTTCCAGGGGGGCTACAATGAGCAGTTCTTC. This encodes CASSFQGGYNEQFF.

The V gene is TRBV5-1, the J gene TRBJ2-3; TRBD1 matches 7 bases. The CDR3 extends over 15 amino acids. Germline values: CDR1 SGHRS, CDR2 YFSETQ. The V and J ends lost 7 bases and 5 bases, in that order; junction bases with no gene match: 13. As DNA, the CDR3 is TGCGCCAGCGGCACCGGGACAGTCACCGGAGATACGCAGTATTTT. Translated, it gives CASGTGTVTGDTQYF.

The chain recombines TRBV10-3 with TRBJ1-2; tentatively, D is TRBD1 (6 bases). Germline CDR1 reads ENHRY; CDR2 reads SYGVKD. The CDR3 totals 13 residues. Between the trimmed V and J ends, which lost 6 bases and 4 bases, there was a span of 12 bases. CDR3 loop: CAIRKDSPYGYTF. CDR3 sequence (DNA): TGTGCCATCAGGAAGGACAGCCCCTATGGCTACACCTTC.

The gene calls are TRBV18 and TRBJ1-3, with TRBD1 as a possible D gene (5 bases). The germline gives CDR1 KGHSH, CDR2 LQKENI. CDR3 length: 15 amino acids. The V gene lost 3 bases and the J gene lost 0 bases, with 9 bases spanning the gap. DNA of the CDR3: TGTGCCAGCTCACCTTCCGGGGGCTCTGGAAACACCATATATTTT. This gives the protein CASSPSGGSGNTIYF. The whole variable domain, filled in from reference TRBV18 and TRBJ1-3, reads NAGVMQNPRHLVRRRGQEARLRCSPMKGHSHVYWYRQLPEEGLKFMVYLQKENIIDESGMPKERFSAEFPKEGPSILRIQQVVRGDSAAYFCASSPSGGSGNTIYFGEGSWLTVV.

The chain recombines TRBV28 with TRBJ2-6; D might be TRBD1 (6 bases). Germline CDR1 reads MDHEN; CDR2 reads SYDVKM. This CDR3 spans 14 amino acids. V was trimmed by 5 bases and J by 6 bases, leaving 11 bases between them. This CDR3 reads CASSQGRLANVLTF. CDR3 coding DNA: TGTGCCAGCAGTCAGGGGCGGTTGGCCAACGTCCTGACTTTC. The whole variable domain, filled in from reference TRBV28 and TRBJ2-6, reads DVKVTQSSRYLVKRTGEKVFLECVQDMDHENMFWYRQDPGLGLRLIYFSYDVKMKEKGDIPEGYSVSREKKERFSLILESASTNQTSMYLCASSQGRLANVLTFGAGSRLTVL.

The chain couples TRBV6-6 to TRBJ1-1; 7 nucleotides line up with TRBD1. Germline lookup yields CDR1 MNHNY and CDR2 SVGAGI (reference sequence). The CDR3 has 14 amino acids. V was pared by 5 bases and J by 3 bases, with 6 bases of the junction left unmatched. CDR3 bases: TGTGCCAGCAGTCCGGACAGGACAGACACTGAAGCTTTCTTT. Protein: CASSPDRTDTEAFF.

This rearrangement joins TRBV7-9 to TRBJ1-2, with D maybe TRBD1 (5 bases). CDR1 and CDR2 from the germline V gene are SEHNR and FQNEAQ (reference sequence). The V and J ends lost 1 base and 6 bases respectively, with 12 bases between them. The CDR3 sequence is 14 residues long. For the CDR3, the DNA is TGTGCCAGCAGCTTAGAGGTTTCAGGGCATGGCTACACCTTC. Residues: CASSLEVSGHGYTF.

This sequence joins TRBV19 and TRBJ1-1; the match to TRBD1 covers 7 bases. The CDR3 totals 14 residues. Germline CDR1 is LNHDA and CDR2 is SQIVND (reference sequence). J was trimmed by 1 base and V by 5 bases; bases with no gene match: 4. As DNA, the CDR3 is TGTGCCAGTAGTCAGGGACAGACGAACACTGAAGCTTTCTTT. Amino acids: CASSQGQTNTEAFF.

CDR3 DNA sequence: TGTGCCACTCGTACCCTAGCGGGCCGCACAGATACGCAGTATTTT. Protein product: CATRTLAGRTDTQYF. J is TRBJ2-3 and V is TRBV15, with 8 positions matching TRBD2. Germline V gives CDR1 LNHNV, CDR2 YYDKDF (reference sequence). The CDR3 extends over 15 amino acids. The ends lost 9 bases at V and 1 base at J; junction bases unmatched: 9.

The gene calls are TRBV25-1 and TRBJ1-6; D unresolved. This CDR3 has 14 amino acids. V lost 1 base and J 8 bases, leaving 9 bases between the germline ends. Germline V CDR1 and CDR2: MGHDK, SYGVNS. The CDR3 here is CASSELVNHSPLHF. Written as DNA, the CDR3 is TGTGCCAGCAGTGAATTAGTCAACCATTCACCCCTCCACTTT.

This chain links TRBV19 with TRBJ1-4; 8 positions match TRBD1. CDR1 is LNHDA, CDR2 SQIVND, per germline (reference sequence). The ends lost 7 bases at V and 0 bases at J; junction bases unmatched: 7. The CDR3 sequence is 16 residues long. In DNA form, the CDR3 reads TGTGCCAGTAACAACCCAGGGGGCGCAACTAATGAAAAACTGTTTTTT. Its translation is CASNNPGGATNEKLFF.

The chain recombines TRBV14 with TRBJ2-3; maybe TRBD2 (6 bases). Germline loops: CDR1 SGHDN, CDR2 FVKESK. V was pared by 1 base and J by 8 bases, with 10 bases between. The CDR3 length is 13 residues. The CDR3 loop is CASSQVEGSTQYF. CDR3 DNA: TGTGCCAGCAGCCAAGTGGAGGGTAGTACGCAGTATTTT.

The genes are TRBV5-1 and TRBJ2-1; 9 nucleotides match TRBD1. V shed 2 bases, J shed 6 bases, and the junction held 9 bases outside the gene matches. Germline values: CDR1 SGHRS, CDR2 YFSETQ. The CDR3 covers 16 residues. The CDR3 DNA reads TGCGCCAGCAGCTTACCCCGGGACAGGGTGGTCAATGAGCAGTTCTTC. Its translation: CASSLPRDRVVNEQFF.

The gene calls are TRBV19 and TRBJ1-1, with a tentative D call TRBD1 (6 bases). This CDR3 has 15 amino acids. The ends were cut back, 5 bases at V and 3 bases at J, with 16 bases in the middle. Germline V gives CDR1 LNHDA, CDR2 SQIVND (reference sequence). The DNA for the CDR3 is TGTGCCAGTAGTGCCCCCACAGGGTGGGACACTGAAGCTTTCTTT. It translates to CASSAPTGWDTEAFF.

J is TRBJ1-6 and V is TRBV7-3; the D gene is possibly TRBD1 (5 bases). V shed 4 bases and J shed 8 bases, with 12 bases lying between them. Germline CDR1 and CDR2: SGHTA and FQGTGA. The CDR3 totals 14 residues. CDR3 sequence (DNA): TGTGCCAGCAGCTATGGGACTTCAGATTCACCCCTCCACTTT. Residues: CASSYGTSDSPLHF.

This clone occurred a few times. The chain employs TRBV7-3 and TRBJ1-6; the D is unclear. CDR1 SGHTA and CDR2 FQGTGA come from the germline V gene. This CDR3 has 15 residues. The V gene lost 4 bases and the J gene lost 4 bases, with 11 bases spanning the gap. The CDR3 protein is CASSYSPGYNSPLHF. The CDR3 nucleotides are TGTGCCAGCAGCTACAGTCCAGGTTATAATTCACCCCTCCACTTT.

The CDR3 DNA reads TGTGCCAGCAGCTTAGGGCCCAGGGAGACCCAGTACTTC. Amino acids: CASSLGPRETQYF. The V call is TRBV13, the J call TRBJ2-5; D is uncertain. The V gene lost 0 bases and the J gene lost 5 bases, with 7 bases spanning the gap. The CDR3 contains 13 residues. CDR1 and CDR2 (germline): PRHDT, FYEKMQ (reference sequence).

The chain combines TRBV7-3 with TRBJ2-5, with 7 bases identical to TRBD2. The junction had 8 bases not matched to a gene; V was cut back by 2 bases and J by 5 bases. Germline V gene sequence: CDR1 SGHTA, CDR2 FQGTGA. This CDR3 comprises 15 residues. CDR3 sequence: CASSLAGLERETQYF. In DNA form, the CDR3 reads TGTGCCAGCAGCTTAGCCGGACTAGAGAGGGAGACCCAGTACTTC.

This chain links TRBV7-2 with TRBJ2-2, with a weak D call TRBD2 (5 bases). The CDR3 runs to 13 residues. The V end lost 5 bases, the J end lost 5 bases, and 9 bases lay between the germline ends. Germline values: CDR1 SGHTA, CDR2 FQGNSA. The CDR3: CASSPGGTGELFF. CDR3 nucleotide sequence: TGTGCCAGCAGCCCCGGAGGAACCGGGGAGCTGTTTTTT.

This chain uses TRBV6-1 with TRBJ2-7, with D perhaps matching TRBD1 (5 bases). Germline V CDR1 and CDR2: MNHNS, SASEGT. This CDR3 comprises 13 residues. The CDR3 DNA reads TGTGCTGGTGGGGCACCGACGGCCTACGAGCAGTACTTC. Translation: CAGGAPTAYEQYF.

Comment on this clone: Other nucleotide sequences in the sample specify the same CDR3. The J gene is TRBJ2-2, the V gene TRBV19; D call uncertain. Germline V gives CDR1 LNHDA, CDR2 SQIVND (reference sequence). Trimming took 2 bases from V and 2 from J, leaving 6 bases between them. The CDR3 is 14 residues long. DNA for the CDR3: TGTGCCAGTAGTATATCCAGAAACACCGGGGAGCTGTTTTTT. Protein: CASSISRNTGELFF. Looking up the rest from reference TRBV19 and TRBJ2-2 gives the full variable domain: DGGITQSPKYLFRKEGQNVTLSCEQNLNHDAMYWYRQDPGQGLRLIYYSQIVNDFQKGDIAEGYSVSREKKESFPLTVTSAQKNPTAFYLCASSISRNTGELFFGEGSRLTVL.

This chain connects TRBV28 to TRBJ1-4; D gene uncertain. Trimming left V 7 bases short and J 5 bases short, with 14 bases between. This CDR3 has 14 amino acids. CDR1 is MDHEN and CDR2 is SYDVKM in the germline V gene. This chain's CDR3 is CASTLGNPNEKLFF. The CDR3 DNA follows: TGTGCCAGCACCCTCGGTAATCCGAATGAAAAACTGTTTTTT.

This chain joins TRBV7-9 and TRBJ2-3; the match to TRBD2 covers 7 bases. After removal of 5 bases from V and 3 bases from J, the junction contained 20 bases not matched to a gene. The germline gives CDR1 SEHNR, CDR2 FQNEAQ (reference sequence). There are 19 residues in the CDR3. This CDR3 is CASSPRPRERGRETDTQYF. The CDR3 bases are TGTGCCAGCAGCCCTCGCCCGCGGGAGAGGGGACGGGAAACAGATACGCAGTATTTT.

In this sample, this clone turned up a few times. In DNA form, the CDR3 reads TGCGCCAGCAGAATATGGTGGGACAGGGGTTTCACCCTCCACTTT. Amino acid sequence: CASRIWWDRGFTLHF. The rearrangement links TRBV10-1 to TRBJ1-6; 10 bases map to TRBD1. The CDR3 consists of 15 residues. J gave up 14 bases and V 6 bases, and 13 bases lay outside the gene matches. The germline gives CDR1 WNHNN, CDR2 SYGVQD (reference sequence).

This chain uses TRBV18 with TRBJ2-1, with 7 bases matching TRBD1. V dropped 0 bases and J dropped 10; count of bases not matched to a gene: 6. The CDR3 contains 14 residues. Germline values: CDR1 KGHSH, CDR2 LQKENI. In nucleotides, the CDR3 is TGTGCCAGCTCACCACCTCCCAGGGGGTGGGAGCAGTTCTTC. The encoded protein is CASSPPPRGWEQFF.

The chain employs TRBV13 and TRBJ1-3, with D perhaps TRBD1 (5 bases). CDR3 length: 16 residues. Deletions cut 2 bases from V and 4 bases from J, with 15 bases between. CDR1 PRHDT and CDR2 FYEKMQ come from the germline V gene (reference sequence). The CDR3 DNA reads TGTGCCAGCAGCTTATATGAAGGGGTCTACGGAAACACCATATATTTT. It encodes CASSLYEGVYGNTIYF.